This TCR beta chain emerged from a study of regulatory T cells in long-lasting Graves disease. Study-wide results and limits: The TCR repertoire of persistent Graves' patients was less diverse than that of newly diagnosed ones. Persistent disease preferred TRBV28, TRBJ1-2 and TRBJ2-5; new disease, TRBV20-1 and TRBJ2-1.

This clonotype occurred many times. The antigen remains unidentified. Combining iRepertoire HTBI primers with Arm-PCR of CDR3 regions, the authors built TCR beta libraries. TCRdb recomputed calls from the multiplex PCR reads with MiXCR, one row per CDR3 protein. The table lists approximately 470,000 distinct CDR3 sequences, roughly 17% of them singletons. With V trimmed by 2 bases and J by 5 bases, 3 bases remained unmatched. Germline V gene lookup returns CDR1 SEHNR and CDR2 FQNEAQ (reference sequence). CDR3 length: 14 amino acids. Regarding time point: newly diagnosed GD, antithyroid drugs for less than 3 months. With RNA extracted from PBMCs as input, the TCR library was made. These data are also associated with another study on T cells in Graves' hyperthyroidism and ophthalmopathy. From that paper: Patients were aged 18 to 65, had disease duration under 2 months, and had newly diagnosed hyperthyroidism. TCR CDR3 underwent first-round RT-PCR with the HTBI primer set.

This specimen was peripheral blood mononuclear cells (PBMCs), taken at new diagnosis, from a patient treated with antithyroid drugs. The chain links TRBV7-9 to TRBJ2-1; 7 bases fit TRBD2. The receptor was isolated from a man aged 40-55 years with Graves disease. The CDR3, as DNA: TGTGCCAGCAGCTTAACCAGCGGGGACAATGAGCAGTTCTTC. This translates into CASSLTSGDNEQFF.